A selection of T cell receptor beta chains follows, all from one sample in a study of technical replicates of blood from a handful of donors. Generated by immunoSEQ multiplex PCR, the TCRdb table keeps only in-frame clones and is missing some. The sample shows just over 95,000 clones, more than 90% of them seen only once. The specimen sequenced was T cells isolated from PBMCs. The origin of the receptors is a human donor in good health. Both conserved end residues are part of each CDR3.

CASSHNGAYEQYF,TRBJ2-7,TRBV5-4,13
CASSLNRVWGTEAFF,TRBJ1-1,TRBV28,15
CASSSGRYQETQYF,TRBJ2-5,TRBV6-1,14
CASRDRGLAPGNTIYF,TRBJ1-3,TRBV6-6,16
CASSLLAGGYNEQFF,TRBJ2-1,TRBV5-4,15
CASSFAQAPSTEAFF,TRBJ1-1,TRBV5-1,15
CASSFGRGTGVEKLFF,TRBJ1-4,TRBV5-1,16
CASSLSTGDNEQFF,TRBJ2-1,TRBV28,14
CASSQVEGGEAKNIQYF,TRBJ2-4,TRBV4-1,17
CASSPEPLGTEAFF,TRBJ1-1,TRBV5-4,14
CASSQDPLGQGEGTIYF,TRBJ1-3,TRBV4-2,17
CAWRASEGVQYF,TRBJ2-5,TRBV30,12
CASSQEAGGRDNEQFF,TRBJ2-1,TRBV4-1,16
CASSLASGAYQPQHF,TRBJ1-5,TRBV28,15
CASSVTGTRTGYGYTF,TRBJ1-2,TRBV9,16
CASSLTQGDEQFF,TRBJ2-1,TRBV11-2,13
CASSGRNGSSYEQYF,TRBJ2-7,TRBV9,15
CASSVAGGSTDTQYF,TRBJ2-3,TRBV9,15
CASTYSGQETQYF,TRBJ2-5,TRBV7-2,13
CSSTGGPRTATHNEQFF,TRBJ2-1,TRBV29-1,17
CASSSQGNVGNQPQHF,TRBJ1-5,TRBV27,16
CASSPTGGGHEQFF,TRBJ2-1,TRBV7-9,14
CASSFGQGIYQPQHF,TRBJ1-5,TRBV7-9,15
CASWDRGLDEQYF,TRBJ2-7,TRBV6-1,13
CASSKTRTLGQETQYF,TRBJ2-5,TRBV19,16
CASSTYRGFSNQPQHF,TRBJ1-5,TRBV19,16
CASSKVKSSRGARGETQYF,TRBJ2-5,TRBV21-1,19
CASVLSGGRARNEQFF,TRBJ2-1,TRBV18,16
CASSLKLAEDYEQYF,TRBJ2-7,TRBV5-4,15
CASSFGETQYF,TRBJ2-5,TRBV7-8,11
CASSQRSEEAFF,TRBJ1-1,TRBV4-1,12